The clone carrying this T cell receptor beta chain has just a few counts. Its target is not known. Germline assignment: CDR1 MNHEY and CDR2 SVGAGI. This CDR3 spans 14 amino acids. V lost 0 bases and J lost 6, with 9 bases in between. The repertoire was sequenced with immunoSEQ multiplex PCR; TCRdb's copy has only in-frame clones and lacks some. The repertoire holds 200,000 to 250,000 clones, 75% to 90% seen once, with 11% to 15% in the top ten. Among the roughly 110 subjects of the validation cohort, separate from the approximately 700-subject first cohort, were the donors. The data stem from a study of cytomegalovirus exposure and HLA in healthy donors. Study outcomes and limitations: Among TCR beta chains, those listed as cytomegalovirus-associated numbered over 150. According to a subsequent analysis, TCR clusters identified in the first cohort showed a tendency to co-occur across the approximately 110 validation repertoires. A classifier reportedly called cytomegalovirus status with high sensitivity and specificity.

The chain couples TRBV6-5 to TRBJ1-5; possibly TRBD1 for D (5 bases). This receptor was identified in a young woman in good health and CMV-seropositive. Sequencing was done on a sample of PBMCs. The CDR3 sequence: CASSYSTAGQPQHF. The CDR3 DNA sequence: TGTGCCAGCAGTTACTCGACAGCAGGTCAGCCCCAGCATTTT.